These T cell receptor beta chains were read from a single sample in a study of regulatory T cells in long-lasting Graves disease. TCRdb re-analysed the multiplex PCR reads in MiXCR, keeping a single row per CDR3 protein. The sample lists roughly 380,000 distinct CDR3 sequences, 15% to 19% occurring once. Sequencing used peripheral blood mononuclear cells (PBMCs), obtained at new diagnosis, from a patient treated with antithyroid drugs. These receptors were taken from a female donor with Graves disease. CDR3s include the opening cysteine and the closing phenylalanine or tryptophan. D genes are given only for firm matches. A row's size may be missing; if present it is once, few, many or a size class.

d_call,v_call,clone_size,j_call,cdr3_nt,cdr3_aa
-,TRBV5-1,few,TRBJ1-4,TGCGCCAGCAGCTTGGCGACCGGAACTAATGAAAAACTGTTTTTT,CASSLATGTNEKLFF
TRBD1,TRBV28,-,TRBJ1-1,TGTGCCAGCAGTGTGGGACAGGGGGGGTCTGAAGCTTTCTTT,CASSVGQGGSEAFF
-,TRBV9,many,TRBJ2-7,TGTGCCAGCAGCGTGGGGGGATCGACCAACTACGAGCAGTACTTC,CASSVGGSTNYEQYF
-,TRBV7-2,-,TRBJ2-1,TGTGCCAGCAGCTTAGCCCCCCTCGCGAGCTCCTACAATGAGCAGTTCTTC,CASSLAPLASSYNEQFF
-,TRBV30,many,TRBJ2-7,TGTGCCTGGATCGGCACGACCTACGAGCAGTACTTC,CAWIGTTYEQYF
TRBD1,TRBV19,once,TRBJ1-1,TGTGCCAGTAGTATTCTTAGGGGACAGGGGAACACTGAAGCTTTCTTT,CASSILRGQGNTEAFF
-,TRBV20-1,many,TRBJ2-5,TGCAGTGCTAGAGAATCGGAGTTACAAGAGACCCAGTACTTC,CSARESELQETQYF
-,TRBV2,many,TRBJ1-1,TGTGCCAGCAGCCCAGGAAAGAACACTGAAGCTTTCTTT,CASSPGKNTEAFF
TRBD1,TRBV29-1,-,TRBJ2-2,TGCAGCGTTGACGCGACAGGGGGCACCGGGGAGCTGTTTTTT,CSVDATGGTGELFF
-,TRBV20-1,-,TRBJ2-1,TGCAGTGCTGTTCAGGGGGGGATTTACAATGAGCAGTTCTTC,CSAVQGGIYNEQFF
-,TRBV20-1,many,TRBJ1-4,TGCAGTGCTTTCGACACTCCAACTAATGAAAAACTGTTTTTT,CSAFDTPTNEKLFF
-,TRBV4-1,many,TRBJ2-1,TGCGCCAGCAGCCAACCAGGGTCGTATGTGGATGAGCAGTTCTTC,CASSQPGSYVDEQFF
TRBD1,TRBV27,many,TRBJ1-2,TGTGCCAGCAGTTTCGGGACAGGGGGCGCCTACACCTTC,CASSFGTGGAYTF
-,TRBV4-1,-,TRBJ1-2,TGCGCCAGCAGCCAAGTATCCAGGGAATCGGGAGGCTACACCTTC,CASSQVSRESGGYTF
TRBD1,TRBV14,many,TRBJ2-5,TGTGCCAGCAGCCAAGATTCAAACAGGGGATTTGCGGAGACCCAGTACTTC,CASSQDSNRGFAETQYF
-,TRBV20-1,-,TRBJ2-1,TGCAGTGCTAGAGATCTCGGGGGAGTGTATCAGGATGAGCAGTTCTTC,CSARDLGGVYQDEQFF
TRBD2,TRBV6-9,many,TRBJ2-3,TGTGCCAGCAGTTGGGGCGGGAGAAGCACAGATACGCAGTATTTT,CASSWGGRSTDTQYF
TRBD2,TRBV20-1,many,TRBJ2-1,TGCAGTGCAGGCGGGAGCGGGAGTAGGAATGAGCAGTTCTTC,CSAGGSGSRNEQFF
-,TRBV14,many,TRBJ1-1,TGTGCCAGCAGCCAAGGATTGGGTCCCGCTGAAGCTTTCTTT,CASSQGLGPAEAFF
-,TRBV7-2,many,TRBJ2-7,TGTGCCAGCAGCTTAGACAAAGACAGTTTTCTCTCCTACGAGCAGTACTTC,CASSLDKDSFLSYEQYF
TRBD2,TRBV11-1,many,TRBJ2-2,TGTGCCAGCAGCCCCTGGACTAGCGCCGGGGAGCTGTTTTTT,CASSPWTSAGELFF
-,TRBV27,many,TRBJ1-2,TGTGCCAGCGGTATGCGGCAGCATTATGGCTACACCTTC,CASGMRQHYGYTF
-,TRBV5-6,many,TRBJ1-4,TGTGCCAGCAGCCGACCACATGGACTGAATGAAAAACTGTTTTTT,CASSRPHGLNEKLFF
-,TRBV5-4,many,TRBJ1-2,TGTGCCAGCAGTGACCTGAAGGGAGAGGGCTACACCTTC,CASSDLKGEGYTF
-,TRBV27,many,TRBJ2-2,TGTGCCAGCAGTGATTACACCGGGGAGCTGTTTTTT,CASSDYTGELFF
-,TRBV30,many,TRBJ1-1,TGTGCCTGGACCAAGTTACAGAACACTGAAGCTTTCTTT,CAWTKLQNTEAFF
-,TRBV29-1,few,TRBJ2-3,TGCAGCGTTGATCAGTCTGAAGATACGCAGTATTTT,CSVDQSEDTQYF
-,TRBV7-2,many,TRBJ2-3,TGTGCCAGCAAGGAGGAGGGTTTCACAGATACGCAGTATTTT,CASKEEGFTDTQYF
TRBD1,TRBV19,-,TRBJ1-2,TGTGCCAGTAGTATAGACCTCATCCTGGACAGGCGGAACTATGGCTACACCTTC,CASSIDLILDRRNYGYTF
-,TRBV2,many,TRBJ2-2,TGTGCCAGCAGGCTAGCAGAAAACACCGGGGAGCTGTTTTTT,CASRLAENTGELFF
TRBD2,TRBV27,many,TRBJ2-2,TGTGCCAGCAGTTATAGCGGGAGGGCGAACACCGGGGAGCTGTTTTTT,CASSYSGRANTGELFF
-,TRBV9,-,TRBJ1-1,TGTGCCAGCGGCGGGGGGCCAAACACTGAAGCTTTCTTT,CASGGGPNTEAFF
TRBD2,TRBV29-1,few,TRBJ2-1,TGCAGCGTTGGGACTAGCGGGTGGAGCTCCTACAATGAGCAGTTCTTC,CSVGTSGWSSYNEQFF
-,TRBV7-3,-,TRBJ2-3,TGTGCCGGGGGCAGTTTCACAGATACGCAGTATTTT,CAGGSFTDTQYF
TRBD2,TRBV2,-,TRBJ2-7,TGTGCCAGCAGTATGACTAGCGGGAGGAACTCCTACGAGCAGTACTTC,CASSMTSGRNSYEQYF
-,TRBV20-1,-,TRBJ1-1,TGCAGTCCCTTCCGGACACCGAACACTGAAGCTTTCTTT,CSPFRTPNTEAFF
-,TRBV5-1,many,TRBJ2-3,TGCGCCAGCAGCTTGGTTGGCTTCACAGATACGCAGTATTTT,CASSLVGFTDTQYF
-,TRBV6-1,-,TRBJ1-6,TGTGCCAGCAGTGGCCCGGGGGTAGGGGTTGATAATTCACCCCTCCACTTT,CASSGPGVGVDNSPLHF
-,TRBV5-1,many,TRBJ2-3,TGCGCCAGCAGCTTCGAGGCCAGGGAAGATACGCAGTATTTT,CASSFEAREDTQYF
TRBD1,TRBV12-3/TRBV12-4,many,TRBJ2-1,TGTGCCAGCAGTAGACCGGGACAGGGGTACAATGAGCAGTTCTTC,CASSRPGQGYNEQFF
TRBD2,TRBV12-3/TRBV12-4,many,TRBJ2-1,TGTGCCGGCAGCCCGACTAGCGGGAGGCTCAATGAGCAGTTCTTC,CAGSPTSGRLNEQFF
-,TRBV28,many,TRBJ2-2,TGTGCCAGCAGTTCGGGAAGTTTGGTCCCCGGGGAGCTGTTTTTT,CASSSGSLVPGELFF
-,TRBV7-9,many,TRBJ2-1,TGTGCCAGCACCGAGTGGGGTCAGGATGAGCAGTTCTTC,CASTEWGQDEQFF
TRBD1,TRBV7-3,many,TRBJ1-1,TGTGCCAGCAGCTTAACTGGACAGGGGGCTGACACTGAAGCTTTCTTT,CASSLTGQGADTEAFF
TRBD1,TRBV27,many,TRBJ2-7,TGTGCCAGCAGTCCCCGGACAGGGGGCTGGTACGAGCAGTACTTC,CASSPRTGGWYEQYF
-,TRBV6-1,many,TRBJ2-1,TGTGCCAGCAGTACCCGAAGGGGGGGTTCCTACAATGAGCAGTTCTTC,CASSTRRGGSYNEQFF